These 9 T cell receptor beta chains originate from one sample sequenced in a study of CD8+CD57+ T cells in acquired aplastic anemia. The study profiled TCR beta VDJ and CDR3 using genomic DNA as template. TCRdb re-analysed the reads in MiXCR, keeping a single row per CDR3 protein. In the table there are 200,000 to 250,000 distinct CDR3 sequences, 34% of which are singletons. The sample consisted of sorted CD4+, CD8+, or CD8+CD57+ T cells (not recorded which) from PBMCs. The receptors were gathered from a human donor in good health, serving as a control.

V gene TRBV6-5 combines with J gene TRBJ2-5, with TRBD2 identical over 8 bases. CDR1 is MNHEY and CDR2 is SVGAGI in the germline V gene. The length of the CDR3 is 16 residues. V lost 4 bases, J lost 3 bases, and 10 bases stayed unmatched. The CDR3 nucleotides read TGTGCCAGCAGTTGGAGTAGCGGGACTGTGGAAGAGACCCAGTACTTC. As protein: CASSWSSGTVEETQYF.

This rearrangement joins TRBV2 to TRBJ1-2; 8 bases match TRBD1. Per the germline V gene, CDR1 is SNHLY and CDR2 is FYNNEI. V was pared by 10 bases and J by 5 bases, with 6 bases of the junction left unmatched. The CDR3 has 12 residues. CDR3 region: CATRQGLYGYTF. The CDR3 coding sequence is TGTGCCACGCGACAGGGGTTGTATGGCTACACCTTC.

This chain links TRBV29-1 with TRBJ2-1, with 8 bases matching TRBD2. J gave up 2 bases and V 6 bases, and 6 bases lay outside the gene matches. The CDR3 covers 14 residues. Germline loops: CDR1 SQVTM, CDR2 ANQGSEA. Here the CDR3 reads CSVLPGLAYNEQFF. Here the CDR3 DNA reads TGCAGCGTACTTCCGGGACTAGCCTACAATGAGCAGTTCTTC.

This clonotype was observed a few times. The J gene is TRBJ2-3, the V gene TRBV12-3 or TRBV12-4; the D call may be TRBD1 or TRBD2 (5 bases each). V was clipped by 4 bases and J by 6 bases, with 26 bases between them. This CDR3 has 18 residues. The CDR3 sequence is CASSSPPGRPSRVDTQYF. The CDR3, as DNA: TGTGCCAGCAGTTCACCTCCGGGACGGCCTTCCAGGGTGGATACGCAGTATTTT.

This clonotype has at least ten counts. V is TRBV7-9 and J is TRBJ1-2, with no clear D. This CDR3 region has 12 residues. The V end lost 2 bases, the J end lost 8 bases, and 9 bases lay between the germline ends. Germline CDR1 and CDR2: SEHNR and FQNEAQ (reference sequence). The CDR3 spells CASSLTSYGYTF. CDR3 DNA: TGTGCCAGCAGCTTAACCTCATACGGCTACACCTTC.

The chain couples TRBV10-2 to TRBJ1-1; D gene ambiguous. The germline CDR1 and CDR2 sequences are WSHSY and SAAADI. The CDR3 totals 13 residues. The V end lost 8 bases, the J end lost 0 bases, and 10 bases lay between the germline ends. The CDR3 is CASRTGMNTEAFF. The CDR3 nucleotides read TGCGCCAGCCGGACGGGGATGAACACTGAAGCTTTCTTT.

The chain couples TRBV10-3 to TRBJ1-1; 8 bases are a match to TRBD1. The junction had 3 bases not matched to a gene; V was cut back by 6 bases and J by 6 bases. This CDR3 spans 12 amino acids. Germline V CDR1 and CDR2: ENHRY, SYGVKD. The CDR3 region is CAISLQGAEAFF. In DNA form, the CDR3 reads TGTGCCATCAGCTTACAGGGGGCTGAAGCTTTCTTT.

Turning to this clonotype: A single base separates this from a much larger clone, so it may be a read error. The CDR3 loop is CASSVVGSGGGYGHTF. The DNA for the CDR3 is TGTGCCAGCAGCGTAGTCGGATCAGGGGGAGGGTATGGCCACACCTTC. The gene calls are TRBV9 and TRBJ1-2; TRBD1 agrees at 7 bases. Per the germline V gene, CDR1 is SGDLS and CDR2 is YYNGEE. CDR3 length: 16 amino acids.

The V and J genes are TRBV7-2 and TRBJ1-3, with 10 bases lining up with TRBD1. The CDR3 spans 15 residues. Germline V gene lookup returns CDR1 SGHTA and CDR2 FQGNSA. J gave up 8 bases and V 5 bases, and 9 bases lay outside the gene matches. The CDR3 coding sequence is TGTGCCAGCAGCACAAGACAGGGGGCCGGAGACACCATATATTTT. Its protein product is CASSTRQGAGDTIYF.